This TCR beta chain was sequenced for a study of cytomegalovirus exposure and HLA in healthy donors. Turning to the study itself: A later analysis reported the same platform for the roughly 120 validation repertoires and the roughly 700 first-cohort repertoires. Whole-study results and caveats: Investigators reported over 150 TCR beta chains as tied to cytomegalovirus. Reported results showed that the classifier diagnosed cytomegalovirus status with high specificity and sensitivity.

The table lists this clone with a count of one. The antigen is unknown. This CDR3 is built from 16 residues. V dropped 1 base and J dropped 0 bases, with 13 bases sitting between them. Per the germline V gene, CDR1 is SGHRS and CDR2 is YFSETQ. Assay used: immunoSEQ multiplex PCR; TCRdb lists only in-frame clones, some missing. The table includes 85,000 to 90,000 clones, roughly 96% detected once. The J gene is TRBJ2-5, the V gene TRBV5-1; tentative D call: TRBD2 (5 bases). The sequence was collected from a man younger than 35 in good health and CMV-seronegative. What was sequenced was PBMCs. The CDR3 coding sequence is TGCGCCAGCAGCTTGACCCGGGGTGGGTACCAAGAGACCCAGTACTTC. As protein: CASSLTRGGYQETQYF.